Sequencing of this TCR beta chain was carried out in a study of shared clonotypes between healthy human individuals (dated by TCRdb to about 2020). Context from the whole study: A couple of women and a few men aged 18 to 49 years were included in the cohort. For each donor, CD4 naive and CD4 memory were each given three plates, CD8 naive was given two plates, and CD8 memory was given one plate. The study deeply sequenced blood TCR repertoires of about 5 healthy adults to estimate repertoire size and the extent of clonotype sharing between individuals. To increase sequencing depth and limit assay-specific biases, different laboratories used diverse techniques to prepare libraries and sequence TCR repertoires. Leukapheresis yielded between about 0.85 and 10 billion PBMCs per donor. The paper's findings and limits, for the study overall: Compared with non-shared clonotypes, clonotypes shared by all four sorted-subset donors had higher generation probabilities. Rarefaction of sorted-subset datasets indicated incomplete sequencing despite the large sequencing depth. Sampling was restricted to blood, and TCR repertoires in tissues likely differ from the TCR repertoires found in blood. The genetic and exposure-history diversity represented was limited by the small number of donors. Pairwise subsampling led to the expectation that sequencing depth would affect the degree of clonotype sharing among donors. Across a handful of donors, roughly 5.1% of naive CD4, roughly 3.3% of naive CD8, 2.3% of memory CD4, and about 0.44% of memory CD8 clonotypes were shared. Estimated clonotype richness was generally larger for naive than for memory subsets.

Using the deep immunoSEQ assay, multiplex PCR amplified TCR CDR3 regions from genomic DNA. Genomic DNA extracted from each cell subset was distributed evenly over all wells of several immunoSEQ 96-well plates, and each plate served as one replicate. For sorted subsets, each replicate PCR was loaded with 200 ng genomic DNA, equivalent to about 30,000 T cell genomes. Purified libraries were measured with a Qubit 3.0 fluorometer, size-checked on a Bioanalyzer 2100, and measured again with the KAPA Library Quantification kit. Every immunoSEQ 96-well plate was sequenced on a dedicated single-read 150-cycle Illumina NextSeq 550 flow cell. In the source study's methods: Because the immunoSEQ output held only junctional sequences and lacked quality scores, the filtering could not match the filtering applied to full-length reads. Sequences were annotated with PyIR, a Python wrapper for IgBLAST v1.9, using IMGT germline references to assign V/J genes and CDR3. Reads were filtered out if the reads had weak V/J assignments (E-value above 1e-6), no CDR3, stop codons, out-of-frame junctions, or ambiguous translated residues. V3J clonotypes were defined as sequences sharing an identical inferred V gene, J gene, and CDR3 amino acid sequence. Percentage overlap between repertoires was calculated by dividing the number of shared unique clonotypes by the size of the smaller repertoire. Repertoire richness was assessed with RTK rarefaction, the Chao1 estimator, and Recon v2.1 estimates of unobserved clonotypes. OLGA was used to compute generation probabilities for all TCRbeta clonotypes that the gDNA method yielded from a handful of donors. TCRdb re-hosts the immuneACCESS table, in-frame sequences only. Its copies lack some clones; in the studies checked, an unresolved V gene accounts for under half of them, and the cause for the rest is not known. V and J calls plus clone size are reproduced from that table; the DNA served to infer D and trimming. This sample is represented by some 2,000,000 clones; 95% of them were singletons. 0.1% to 0.15% of the sample belongs to the ten largest clones.

Turning to this clone: The antigen it recognizes is unknown. No base quality information exists; no much larger clone differs at one position.

The donors were healthy, HIV-negative adults with no recently reported acute infections or vaccinations. Only Caucasian adults living in Nashville, Tennessee, USA were represented among the donors. CD4+ T cells were enriched by magnetic negative selection, after which naive cells were positively selected on CD45RA and the negative fraction was taken as the memory subset. After blood collection by leukapheresis, PBMCs were isolated using Ficoll-Histopaque density gradient centrifugation and then cryopreserved in the vapor phase of liquid nitrogen. Purity and quantity of every magnetically sorted T cell population were checked by analytical flow cytometry. From each sorted fraction, genomic DNA was isolated and quantified by UV absorbance on a Nanodrop 2000c. Germline trimming: 7 bases from V, 0 bases from J; junction bases outside gene matches: 2. The germline V gene (reference sequence) supplies CDR1 MNHNY and CDR2 SVGAGI. The CDR3 starts with the cysteine, ends with the phenylalanine, and has 14 residues. Just the 42-base CDR3 DNA is kept, in frame starting at base 1.

The receptor comes from a man aged 18 to 35 in good health. This sequence uses TRBV6-6 and TRBJ2-1; the central 8 bases match TRBD2. Sequencing used naive CD4+ T cells sorted from blood. In the paper's terms, the cell subset or site label means: CD45RA+ positively selected. The CDR3 is CASIAGSSYNEQFF. The DNA is TGTGCCAGCATAGCGGGGAGCTCCTACAATGAGCAGTTCTTC.